Below, 2 T cell receptor beta chains from the same sample are listed, as sequenced in a study of beta chain features in type 1 diabetes. Expressed TCRB transcripts were sequenced, since all the RNA that had been isolated was reverse transcribed. TCRdb's copy holds only in-frame clones and misses some; the assay was immunoSEQ multiplex PCR. The table includes 400,000 to 600,000 clones, about 30% detected once. Material: naive CD4+ T cells from blood. Receptors were obtained from a man younger than 35 in good health.

The rearrangement uses TRBV9 and TRBJ2-2; D is unresolved. This CDR3 is 15 amino acids long. V lost 0 bases and J lost 1, with 7 bases in between. Germline V CDR1 and CDR2: SGDLS, YYNGEE. The CDR3 nucleotides read TGTGCCAGCAGCGTAGAACCTTGGAACACCGGGGAGCTGTTTTTT. Protein sequence: CASSVEPWNTGELFF.

This sequence joins TRBV9 and TRBJ2-1, with 12 bases matching TRBD2. CDR1 is SGDLS, CDR2 YYNGEE, per germline. With 6 bases clipped from V and 9 bases from J, the junction kept 7 bases outside the gene matches. This CDR3 is 14 amino acids long. CDR3 sequence reads: CASTRLAGETEQFF. In DNA form, the CDR3 reads TGTGCCAGCACCCGACTAGCGGGAGAAACTGAGCAGTTCTTC. Filled out from reference TRBV9 and TRBJ2-1, the complete variable domain reads DSGVTQTPKHLITATGQRVTLRCSPRSGDLSVYWYQQSLDQGLQFLIQYYNGEERAKGNILERFSAQQFPDLHSELNLSSLELGDSALYFCASTRLAGETEQFFGPGTRLTVL.